The entry below gives a single TCR beta chain sequence along with its context. In the authors' workflow: Counts of nucleated cells, estimated from reference gene primer amplification, were obtained. Measured with immunoSEQ multiplex PCR; TCRdb has only the in-frame clones, and not every one. V, J and clone size reflect that table, while D and trimming were determined from the DNA. This table has about 100,000 clones, around 90% appearing once. These data belong to a study of blood T cell repertoires in COVID-19. About the study: Samples representing acute and convalescent COVID-19 were sourced from the United States, Italy and Spain. T cells, B-cell-depleted T cells, or PBMCs supplied cDNA or gDNA.

The sequence derives from a human donor in a cohort sampled during active COVID-19. The sample taken for sequencing was peripheral blood.

The CDR3 loop reads CASSYGQEPGNTIYF. CDR3 nucleotides: TGTGCCAGCAGTTACGGACAGGAGCCTGGAAACACCATATATTTT. J is TRBJ1-3 and V is TRBV2; 7 nucleotides line up with TRBD1. Losses at the gene ends were 5 bases for V and 2 bases for J; bases not matched to a gene: 6. Germline V gene sequence: CDR1 SNHLY, CDR2 FYNNEI. This CDR3 comprises 15 residues.